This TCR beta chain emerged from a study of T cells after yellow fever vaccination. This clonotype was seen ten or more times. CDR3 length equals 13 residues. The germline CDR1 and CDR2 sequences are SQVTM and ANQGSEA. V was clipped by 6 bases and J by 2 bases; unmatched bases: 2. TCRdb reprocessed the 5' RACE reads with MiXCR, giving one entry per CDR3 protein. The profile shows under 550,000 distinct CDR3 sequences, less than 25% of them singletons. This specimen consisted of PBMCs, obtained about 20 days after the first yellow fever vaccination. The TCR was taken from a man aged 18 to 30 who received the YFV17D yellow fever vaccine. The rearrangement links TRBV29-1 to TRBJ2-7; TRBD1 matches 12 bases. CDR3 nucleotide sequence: TGCAGCGTGGGGACAGGGGGCACCTACGAGCAGTACTTC. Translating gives CSVGTGGTYEQYF.